This passage covers 4 T cell receptor beta chains from one sample sequenced in a study of CD8 T cells in Susac syndrome. About 0.5 to 1 ug RNA was reverse transcribed with random hexamers. From the immunoSEQ multiplex PCR reads, TCRdb called clonotypes with MiXCR, one entry per CDR3 protein. The table lists about 100,000 distinct CDR3 sequences, nearly 97% of them singletons. The sample comprised CD8+ T cells from PBMCs. The receptors originated from a human donor with Susac syndrome.

The chain joins TRBV21-1 to TRBJ2-6. TRBV21-1 is flagged as a pseudogene. This CDR3 has 14 residues. CDR3 protein: CASSTVTKLNVLTF. The DNA for the CDR3 is TGTGCCAGCAGCACCGTCACCAAACTCAACGTCCTGACTTTC.

The genes are TRBV9 and TRBJ2-3; D uncertain. The germline CDR1 and CDR2 sequences are SGDLS and YYNGEE. Trimming pared 3 bases from V and 0 bases from J, leaving 11 bases between. CDR3 length: 15 amino acids. The CDR3 sequence is CASSARVTSTDTQYF. DNA for the CDR3: TGTGCCAGCAGCGCACGGGTTACTAGCACAGATACGCAGTATTTT.

CDR3 coding DNA: TGCAGTGCTAGACGGGAGGTATTTCAAGAGACCCAGTACTTC. This codes for CSARREVFQETQYF. The chain joins TRBV20-1 to TRBJ2-5, with 7 nucleotides matching TRBD2. After removal of 2 bases from V and 2 bases from J, the junction contained 5 bases not matched to a gene. The CDR3 extends over 14 amino acids. Germline CDR1 DFQATT, CDR2 SNEGSKA (reference sequence).

This clonotype has more than one count but fewer than ten. The chain has TRBV7-9 and TRBJ1-2, with D perhaps TRBD1 (5 bases). V was clipped by 5 bases and J by 5 bases, with 12 bases between them. The germline V gene encodes CDR1 SEHNR and CDR2 FQNEAQ (reference sequence). This CDR3 has 13 amino acids. CDR3 in amino acids: CASSPPGTYGYTF. The CDR3 region has the DNA TGTGCCAGCAGCCCCCCTGGGACTTATGGCTACACCTTC.